This is a list of T cell receptor beta chains from one sample in a study of T-cell reconstitution after alpha-beta-depleted transplantation in children. TCRdb itself ran the PCR reads through MiXCR, one entry per CDR3 protein. The sample contains 380,000 or so distinct CDR3 sequences, roughly 13% of which appear only once. The sample here was PBMCs, taken from the stem cell graft. The receptor source for this set is a human donor who donated a stem cell graft to a child with Fanconi anemia. CDR3s include the opening cysteine and the closing phenylalanine or tryptophan. A D gene is named only where the DNA matches it firmly. Size values are once, few and many counts, or a class for expanded clones, and some rows have none.

CDR3nt: TGTGCCATCAGTGCTGACAGCAATAACTATGGCTACACCTTC
CDR3aa: CAISADSNNYGYTF
d_gene: .
j_gene: TRBJ1-2
abundance: many
v_gene: TRBV10-3

CDR3nt: TGTGCCAGCAGCTCAAAGATGGACAGGTTTGACTATGGCTACACCTTC
CDR3aa: CASSSKMDRFDYGYTF
d_gene: TRBD1
j_gene: TRBJ1-2
abundance: .
v_gene: TRBV7-6

CDR3nt: TGTGCCAGCGGGTTTTTAGGGGATACGCAGTATTTT
CDR3aa: CASGFLGDTQYF
d_gene: .
j_gene: TRBJ2-3
abundance: few
v_gene: TRBV28

CDR3nt: TGTGCCAGCAGCCAATTCCTAGCCGGGGAGCTGTTTTTT
CDR3aa: CASSQFLAGELFF
d_gene: .
j_gene: TRBJ2-2
abundance: many
v_gene: TRBV3-1

CDR3nt: TGTGCCAGCACCTACTCCCTGGACTCTGAGCAGTTCTTC
CDR3aa: CASTYSLDSEQFF
d_gene: .
j_gene: TRBJ2-1
abundance: few
v_gene: TRBV5-6

CDR3nt: TGTGCCAGCAGGGACGGGGTTCAGTCCTACGAGCAGTACTTC
CDR3aa: CASRDGVQSYEQYF
d_gene: .
j_gene: TRBJ2-7
abundance: few
v_gene: TRBV2

CDR3nt: TGTGCCAGCAGCTTAGGGGGCCAGGCTGGAAACACCATATATTTT
CDR3aa: CASSLGGQAGNTIYF
d_gene: .
j_gene: TRBJ1-3
abundance: .
v_gene: TRBV7-2

CDR3nt: TGTGCCAGCAGCCCTAGGATGGTCTGGGGGGAGCTGTTTTTT
CDR3aa: CASSPRMVWGELFF
d_gene: .
j_gene: TRBJ2-2
abundance: few
v_gene: TRBV7-2

CDR3nt: TGTGCCAGCAGCTTTGCAACGGGCATTCAGTACTTC
CDR3aa: CASSFATGIQYF
d_gene: .
j_gene: TRBJ2-4
abundance: .
v_gene: TRBV7-2

CDR3nt: TGCGCCAGCAGCTTGAACAGCCCTAATGAAAAACTGTTTTTT
CDR3aa: CASSLNSPNEKLFF
d_gene: .
j_gene: TRBJ1-4
abundance: few
v_gene: TRBV5-1

CDR3nt: TGTGCCAGTAGTGCAAAACAGGGTGACGGGGAGCTGTTTTTT
CDR3aa: CASSAKQGDGELFF
d_gene: .
j_gene: TRBJ2-2
abundance: few
v_gene: TRBV19

CDR3nt: TGTGCCAGCAGCCCTAATCCCTACGAGCAGTACTTC
CDR3aa: CASSPNPYEQYF
d_gene: .
j_gene: TRBJ2-7
abundance: .
v_gene: TRBV7-9

CDR3nt: TGTGCCAGTATATCCACCAACACCGGGGAGCTGTTTTTT
CDR3aa: CASISTNTGELFF
d_gene: .
j_gene: TRBJ2-2
abundance: many
v_gene: TRBV19

CDR3nt: TGTGCCAGCAGCTTTTCCCACGACACAAACATTCAGTACTTC
CDR3aa: CASSFSHDTNIQYF
d_gene: .
j_gene: TRBJ2-4
abundance: many
v_gene: TRBV7-9

CDR3nt: TGCGCCAGCAGCCATCGTTGGACAGACAATCAGCCCCAGCATTTT
CDR3aa: CASSHRWTDNQPQHF
d_gene: .
j_gene: TRBJ1-5
abundance: once
v_gene: TRBV4-1

CDR3nt: TGCAGTGCCCGACAGGGTGATCAGCCCCAGCATTTT
CDR3aa: CSARQGDQPQHF
d_gene: TRBD1
j_gene: TRBJ1-5
abundance: many
v_gene: TRBV20-1

CDR3nt: TGTGCCAGCACTCCGGGACCATACCTGAACACTGAAGCTTTCTTT
CDR3aa: CASTPGPYLNTEAFF
d_gene: .
j_gene: TRBJ1-1
abundance: few
v_gene: TRBV12-3/TRBV12-4

CDR3nt: TGTGCCAGCAGCTCCGCCTGGACAGGGGACGGCTACACCTTC
CDR3aa: CASSSAWTGDGYTF
d_gene: TRBD1
j_gene: TRBJ1-2
abundance: few
v_gene: TRBV7-9